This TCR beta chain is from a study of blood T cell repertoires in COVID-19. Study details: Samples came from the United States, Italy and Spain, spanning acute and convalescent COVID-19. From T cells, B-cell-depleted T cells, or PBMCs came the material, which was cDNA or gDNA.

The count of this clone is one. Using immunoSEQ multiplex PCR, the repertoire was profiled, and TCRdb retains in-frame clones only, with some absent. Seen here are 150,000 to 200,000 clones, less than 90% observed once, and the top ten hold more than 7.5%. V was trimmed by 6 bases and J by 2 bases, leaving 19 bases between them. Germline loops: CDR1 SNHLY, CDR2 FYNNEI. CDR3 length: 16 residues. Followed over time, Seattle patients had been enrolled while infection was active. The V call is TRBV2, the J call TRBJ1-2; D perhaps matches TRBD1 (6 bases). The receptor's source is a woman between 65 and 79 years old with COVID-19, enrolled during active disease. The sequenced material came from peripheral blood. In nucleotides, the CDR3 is TGTGCCAGCAGCGCCACTACAGGGTTGGGCAACTATGGCTACACCTTC. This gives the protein CASSATTGLGNYGYTF.